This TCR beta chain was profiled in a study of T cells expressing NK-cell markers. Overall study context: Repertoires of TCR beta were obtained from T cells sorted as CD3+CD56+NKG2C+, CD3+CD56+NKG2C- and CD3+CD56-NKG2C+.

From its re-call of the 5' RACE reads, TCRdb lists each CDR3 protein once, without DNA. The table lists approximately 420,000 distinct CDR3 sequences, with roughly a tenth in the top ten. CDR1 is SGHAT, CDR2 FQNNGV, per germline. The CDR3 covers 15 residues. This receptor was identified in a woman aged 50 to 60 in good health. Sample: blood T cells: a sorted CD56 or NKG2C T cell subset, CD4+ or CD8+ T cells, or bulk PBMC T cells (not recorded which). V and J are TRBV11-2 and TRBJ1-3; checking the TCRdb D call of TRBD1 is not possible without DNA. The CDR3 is CASSPLQHSGNTIYF.